Listed below are T cell receptor beta chains from one sample, sequenced in a study of blood T cells in healthy people across ages. TCRdb processed the 5' RACE reads anew with MiXCR; each CDR3 protein has one entry. The sample records nearly 1 million distinct CDR3 sequences, approximately 50% being singletons. The source material was blood. The receptors derive from an older woman in good health. Both conserved end residues are part of each CDR3. Each record gives: J gene, V gene, clone size, D gene, CDR3 DNA, CDR3 protein. D genes are given only for firm matches. The size field is filled for only some rows; it gives once, few, many or a size class.

TRBJ2-7 | TRBV12-3/TRBV12-4 | NA | NA | TGTGCCAGCAGTTTCGTCCGCACGTACTACGAGCAGTACTTC | CASSFVRTYYEQYF
TRBJ2-7 | TRBV14 | NA | TRBD2 | TGTGCCAGCAGCCAAGGCATTCTAGCGGGAGTGGGCGAGCAGTACTTC | CASSQGILAGVGEQYF
TRBJ1-1 | TRBV7-9 | NA | TRBD1 | TGTGCCAGCAGCTTAGGGCCGGACAGGGGGCGGGTCACTGAAGCTTTCTTT | CASSLGPDRGRVTEAFF
TRBJ2-5 | TRBV12-3/TRBV12-4 | once | NA | TGTGCCAGCACTGCATGGGCGTCTCAAGAGACCCAGTACTTC | CASTAWASQETQYF
TRBJ2-3 | TRBV28 | NA | NA | TGTGCCAGCAGATCAGGGACTTTGGGCACAGATACGCAGTATTTT | CASRSGTLGTDTQYF
TRBJ2-1 | TRBV5-1 | NA | TRBD2 | TGCGCCAGCAGACCGGGACTAGCGGGAGGGCCGTTCGGCAATGAGCAGTTCTTC | CASRPGLAGGPFGNEQFF
TRBJ2-3 | TRBV4-2 | few | TRBD1 | TGTGCCAGCAGCCAAGTTGCCGGGACAGGGGAGGATACGCAGTATTTT | CASSQVAGTGEDTQYF
TRBJ2-1 | TRBV7-2 | NA | NA | TGTGCCAGCAGTTCCCTGCGGGCCAATGAGCAGTTCTTC | CASSSLRANEQFF
TRBJ2-5 | TRBV4-1 | few | TRBD1 | TGCGCCAGCAGCCCCTCTTGGACAGGGCCAGAGACCCAGTACTTC | CASSPSWTGPETQYF
TRBJ2-7 | TRBV15 | NA | TRBD1 | TGTGCCACCAACAGAGAACGCAGGGGGTCCGAGCAGTACTTC | CATNRERRGSEQYF
TRBJ2-5 | TRBV7-2 | NA | NA | TGTGCCAGCAGCTTTGGGAATCAAAACCAAGAGACCCAGTACTTC | CASSFGNQNQETQYF
TRBJ2-7 | TRBV7-9 | few | TRBD2 | TGTGCCAGCAGCTCAAAGGGACTAGCCTACGAGCAGTACTTC | CASSSKGLAYEQYF
TRBJ1-5 | TRBV5-1 | NA | NA | TGCGCCAGCAGCCTAGACAGATACAATCAGCCCCAGCATTTT | CASSLDRYNQPQHF
TRBJ2-7 | TRBV5-6 | few | NA | TGTGCCAGCAGCTTGGCGGCCACATGGAAGCAGTACTTC | CASSLAATWKQYF
TRBJ2-1 | TRBV12-3/TRBV12-4 | few | TRBD2 | TGTGCCAGCAGTTTCGGCGGGACTAGCAATGAGCAGTTCTTC | CASSFGGTSNEQFF
TRBJ1-2 | TRBV18 | NA | NA | TGTGCCAGCTCACCGGGAGGGACCGGGTCGGGAAACTATGGCTACACCTTC | CASSPGGTGSGNYGYTF
TRBJ2-3 | TRBV10-1 | few | TRBD2 | TGCGCCAGCAGTGAAGCTAGCGGGAGAGATACGCAGTATTTT | CASSEASGRDTQYF
TRBJ1-6 | TRBV2 | NA | TRBD1 | TGTGCCAGCAGTGAACTGGGACAGCTGAATTCACCCCTCCACTTT | CASSELGQLNSPLHF
TRBJ2-7 | TRBV18 | NA | TRBD1 | TGTGCCAGCTCACCGGGACAGCCCTCTTTCGGGCAGTACTTC | CASSPGQPSFGQYF
TRBJ2-2 | TRBV6-2/TRBV6-3 | NA | NA | TGTGCCAGCAGGTCCACCCCGAACACCGGGGAGCTGTTTTTT | CASRSTPNTGELFF
TRBJ2-7 | TRBV29-1 | few | NA | TGCAGCGTCGGCCTTACAGGCCCTACTGCCTACGAGCAGTACTTC | CSVGLTGPTAYEQYF
TRBJ1-1 | TRBV4-2 | few | TRBD1 | TGTGCCAGCAGCCAAGATCACAGGGGGCGGGTTGGTGAAGCTTTCTTT | CASSQDHRGRVGEAFF
TRBJ2-3 | TRBV29-1 | NA | TRBD1 | TGCAGCGTTTGGACAGGGCTGGGCACAGATACGCAGTATTTT | CSVWTGLGTDTQYF
TRBJ2-3 | TRBV5-1 | NA | TRBD2 | TGCGCCAGCACCGAGGTAGCGGGAGATACGCAGTATTTT | CASTEVAGDTQYF
TRBJ2-7 | TRBV28 | few | NA | TGTGCCAGCAGTGCATACAGGGCCCCGAGCTCCTACGAGCAGTACTTC | CASSAYRAPSSYEQYF
TRBJ1-5 | TRBV9 | once | NA | TGTGCCAGCAGCGTAGATGATCGGTTGTCGGAGCCCCAGCATTTT | CASSVDDRLSEPQHF
TRBJ2-5 | TRBV29-1 | few | NA | TGCAGCGAACGGACAGACGGTGCCCAGTACTTC | CSERTDGAQYF
TRBJ2-1 | TRBV27 | NA | TRBD1 | TGTGCCAGCACCACCCCCGGGACAGGGGGTAATGAGCAGTTCTTC | CASTTPGTGGNEQFF
TRBJ1-2 | TRBV10-3 | few | NA | TGTGCCATCAGATCGGACAGTTCTGATAAGTTCTACACCTTC | CAIRSDSSDKFYTF
TRBJ2-7 | TRBV6-2/TRBV6-3 | NA | NA | TGTGCCAGCACTTCTAGGAGGCCCTCCTACGAGCAGTACTTC | CASTSRRPSYEQYF
TRBJ1-5 | TRBV6-2/TRBV6-3 | once | TRBD1 | TGTGCCACCGAACTTGGGGACAGGGGCAATCAGCCCCAGCATTTT | CATELGDRGNQPQHF
TRBJ2-5 | TRBV29-1 | few | NA | TGCAGCGTTGAAGATCCTGCCTGGGGTGGCCAAGAGACCCAGTACTTC | CSVEDPAWGGQETQYF
TRBJ2-7 | TRBV5-1 | NA | NA | TGCGCCAGCAGCTTGGTCTCTGGGACAACCTACGAGCAGTACTTC | CASSLVSGTTYEQYF
TRBJ2-1 | TRBV12-3/TRBV12-4 | NA | NA | TGTGCCAGCAGTTTGAGGTCGAACAATGAGCAGTTCTTC | CASSLRSNNEQFF
TRBJ2-3 | TRBV7-3 | few | NA | TGTGCCAGCAGCTTGGACGGCGGTGACACAGATACGCAGTATTTT | CASSLDGGDTDTQYF
TRBJ2-7 | TRBV3-1 | NA | NA | TGTGCCAGCAGCCAAGGGGTCGGGGTCCGACGGTTAGACGAGCAGTACTTC | CASSQGVGVRRLDEQYF